This T cell receptor beta chain derives from a study of T cell clonotyping in hematopoietic cell transplantation. Measured with immunoSEQ multiplex PCR; TCRdb has only the in-frame clones, and not every one. Altogether more than 4,500 clones are present, over 55% being singletons, with the ten largest covering around a quarter. V lost 5 bases and J lost 6, with 7 bases in between. There are 12 residues in the CDR3. CDR1 and CDR2 from the germline V gene are MDHEN and SYDVKM. Worth noting for this clone: Its antigen remains unknown.

Study observations and caveats: Higher Inverse Simpson Index values in graft donor and pretransplant recipient predicted broader posttransplant TCR diversity.

This specimen was PBMCs, taken 100 days after allogeneic stem cell transplant. The gene calls are TRBV28 and TRBJ2-2; perhaps TRBD1 as D (6 bases). The sequence was obtained from a female patient between 50 and 59 years old who had an allogeneic stem cell transplant, so the T cells may come from the graft donor. Some clones in this sample may be carry-over from other donors' samples. This CDR3 is CASSQGPGELFF. The DNA of the CDR3 is TGTGCCAGCAGTCAGGGGCCCGGGGAGCTGTTTTTT.